These 15 T cell receptor beta chains came from one sample sequenced in a study of neoadjuvant anti-PD-1 for oral cavity cancer. Time point denoted: after neoadjuvant nivolumab, at surgical resection. Clones were sequenced by immunoSEQ multiplex PCR, and TCRdb holds only the in-frame ones, with some missing. The top ten clones hold 2.8% of a sample with over 11,000 clones, over 70% of them seen once. Here the sequenced sample was PBMCs, taken after nivolumab (anti-PD-1) treatment. The receptors derive from a person aged 40 to 85 with oral cavity squamous cell carcinoma.

The chain has TRBV19 and TRBJ2-2; D remains unclear. Germline assignment: CDR1 LNHDA and CDR2 SQIVND (reference sequence). The CDR3 runs to 13 residues. V lost 6 bases to trimming and J lost 0 bases, with 5 bases between them. The CDR3 loop is CASSDPNTGELFF. DNA of the CDR3: TGTGCCAGTAGCGATCCGAACACCGGGGAGCTGTTTTTT.

The chain carries TRBV4-2 and TRBJ2-5, with D possibly matching TRBD1 (5 bases). Germline CDR1 reads LGHNA; CDR2 reads YNFKEQ. Trimming shortened V by 0 bases and J by 5 bases, and 10 bases separated the two germline ends. The CDR3 sequence is 14 residues long. The CDR3 DNA sequence: TGTGCCAGCAGCCAAGAGCCAGGGTCGGAGACCCAGTACTTC. Translated, it gives CASSQEPGSETQYF.

The rearrangement joins TRBV29-1 to TRBJ2-7; 7 bases map to TRBD1. CDR3 size: 13 residues. The V gene end was trimmed by 4 bases and the J gene end by 0 bases; junction bases not matched to a gene: 3. CDR1 and CDR2 from the germline V gene are SQVTM and ANQGSEA. Here the CDR3 DNA reads TGCAGCGTTGGGAGACAGGGCTCCTACGAGCAGTACTTC. Its protein is CSVGRQGSYEQYF.

V usage is TRBV5-4 and J usage is TRBJ2-1; weak D call: TRBD1 (6 bases). Germline loops: CDR1 SGHNT, CDR2 YYREEE (reference sequence). The germline V and J ends were trimmed by 4 bases and 0 bases, with 14 bases remaining between them. The CDR3 is 16 residues long. CDR3 coding DNA: TGTGCCAGCAGCGGACAGACTGAAACCTCCTACAATGAGCAGTTCTTC. Encoded protein: CASSGQTETSYNEQFF.

The rearrangement links TRBV5-1 to TRBJ2-3; D call uncertain. From germline, CDR1 is SGHRS and CDR2 YFSETQ. The length of the CDR3 is 15 residues. Trimming cost V 0 bases and J 2 bases, with 10 bases left between them. CDR3 bases: TGCGCCAGCAGCTTGGAAGGGAAGCTCACAGATACGCAGTATTTT. Translating it yields CASSLEGKLTDTQYF.

The chain couples TRBV6-1 to TRBJ2-1; a possible D gene is TRBD2 (6 bases). Germline V gene lookup returns CDR1 MNHNS and CDR2 SASEGT. V lost 5 bases to trimming and J lost 6 bases, with 17 bases between them. The CDR3 loop spans 15 amino acids. The CDR3 reads CASSSRGSGANEQFF. CDR3 bases: TGTGCCAGCAGTTCCCGGGGTAGCGGAGCCAATGAGCAGTTCTTC.

In this sample, this clone turned up a few times. This chain connects TRBV27 to TRBJ1-2; the D gene is possibly TRBD1 (5 bases). V was trimmed by 4 bases and J by 7 bases, leaving 13 bases between them. This CDR3 comprises 13 residues. The V gene's germline CDR1 is MNHEY and CDR2 SMNVEV (reference sequence). The CDR3 here is CASSSLGASGYTF. The CDR3 region has the DNA TGTGCCAGCAGTTCCCTCGGGGCCTCTGGCTACACCTTC.

This rearrangement joins TRBV6-6 to TRBJ1-4; D gene unclear. The V and J ends lost 7 bases and 8 bases respectively, with 8 bases between them. Germline CDR1 reads MNHNY; CDR2 reads SVGAGI (reference sequence). The CDR3 is 11 amino acids. The CDR3 bases are TGTGCCAGCACCTTTAACGAAAAACTGTTTTTT. It yields the protein CASTFNEKLFF.

This clone was recorded a few times. This chain uses TRBV9 with TRBJ2-3; D gene unclear. V lost 0 bases to trimming and J lost 1 base, with 15 bases between them. CDR3 length: 17 amino acids. The germline V gene has CDR1 SGDLS and CDR2 YYNGEE. The CDR3 is CASSVDLARLGTDTQYF. Written as DNA, the CDR3 is TGTGCCAGCAGCGTAGATTTGGCTCGCCTAGGCACAGATACGCAGTATTTT.

Points on this clone: Germline is not matched at one junction end, which may reflect a read error. The gene calls are TRBV6-1 and TRBJ2-6; 8 nucleotides agree with TRBD2. The CDR3 runs to 17 residues. Germline assignment: CDR1 MNHNS and CDR2 SASEGT. The CDR3 DNA reads as TGTGCCAGCAGGGAAGCGGGAGACGGGTCTGGGGCCAACGTCCTGACTTTC. This encodes CASREAGDGSGANVLTF.

This clone occurred once. The J gene is TRBJ2-3, the V gene TRBV7-9; D remains ambiguous. The CDR3 totals 9 residues. In germline, CDR1 is SEHNR, CDR2 FQNEAQ (reference sequence). The V and J ends lost 10 bases and 2 bases respectively, with 1 base between them. The CDR3 spells CATTDTQYF. In DNA form, the CDR3 reads TGTGCCACCACAGATACGCAGTATTTT.

The chain uses TRBV6-5 and TRBJ1-2, with a possible D match to TRBD1 (6 bases). The germline V gene has CDR1 MNHEY and CDR2 SVGAGI. Trimming took 8 bases from V and 9 from J, leaving 22 bases between them. This CDR3 contains 14 residues. The CDR3 loop reads CASRLLGAGESYTF. The DNA of the CDR3 is TGTGCCAGCCGCCTATTGGGGGCGGGCGAGAGCTACACCTTC.

The chain recombines TRBV6-5 with TRBJ2-1, with a tentative D call TRBD2 (6 bases). Trimming cost V 4 bases and J 6 bases, with 16 bases left between them. The CDR3 is 15 amino acids. Germline CDR1 reads MNHEY; CDR2 reads SVGAGI. In DNA form, the CDR3 reads TGTGCCAGCAGTTCCCGGGGTAGCGGAGCCAATGAGCAGTTCTTC. It codes for CASSSRGSGANEQFF.

The chain recombines TRBV6-1 with TRBJ2-1; tentative D call: TRBD2 (6 bases). The V and J ends lost 1 base and 1 base respectively, with 8 bases between them. Germline V CDR1 and CDR2: MNHNS, SASEGT. This CDR3 has 15 amino acids. CDR3 protein: CASSEGLGSYNEQFF. CDR3 coding DNA: TGTGCCAGCAGTGAAGGACTAGGTTCCTACAATGAGCAGTTCTTC.

V is TRBV5-1 and J is TRBJ2-5; D possibly uses TRBD1 or TRBD2 (6 bases each). The germline gives CDR1 SGHRS, CDR2 YFSETQ. Deletions cut 5 bases from V and 5 bases from J, with 19 bases between. CDR3 length equals 15 residues. This chain's CDR3 is CASSYGLSRGETQYF. In DNA form, the CDR3 reads TGCGCCAGCAGTTACGGACTATCGAGGGGGGAGACCCAGTACTTC.